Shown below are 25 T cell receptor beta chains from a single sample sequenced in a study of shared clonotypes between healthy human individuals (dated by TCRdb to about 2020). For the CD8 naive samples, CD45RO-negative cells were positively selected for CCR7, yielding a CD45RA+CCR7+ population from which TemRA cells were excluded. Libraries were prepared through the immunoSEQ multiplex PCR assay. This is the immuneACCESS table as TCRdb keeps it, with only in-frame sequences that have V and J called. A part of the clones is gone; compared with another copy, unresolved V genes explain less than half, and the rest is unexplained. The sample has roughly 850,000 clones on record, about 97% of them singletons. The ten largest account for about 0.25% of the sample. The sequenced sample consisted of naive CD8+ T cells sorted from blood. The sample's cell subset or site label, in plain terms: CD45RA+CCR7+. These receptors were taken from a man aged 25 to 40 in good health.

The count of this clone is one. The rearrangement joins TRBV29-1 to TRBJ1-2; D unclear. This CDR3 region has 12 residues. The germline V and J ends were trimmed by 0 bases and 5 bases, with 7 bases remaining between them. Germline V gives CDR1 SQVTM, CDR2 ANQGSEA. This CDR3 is CSVEEQSYGYTF. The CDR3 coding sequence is TGCAGCGTTGAAGAACAGTCATATGGCTACACCTTC.

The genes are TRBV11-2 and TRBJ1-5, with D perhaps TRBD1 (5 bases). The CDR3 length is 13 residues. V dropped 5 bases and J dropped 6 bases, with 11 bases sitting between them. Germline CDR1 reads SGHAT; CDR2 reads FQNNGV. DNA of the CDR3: TGTGCCAGCAGCCCCAGTGGGGGTCAGCCCCAGCATTTT. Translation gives CASSPSGGQPQHF.

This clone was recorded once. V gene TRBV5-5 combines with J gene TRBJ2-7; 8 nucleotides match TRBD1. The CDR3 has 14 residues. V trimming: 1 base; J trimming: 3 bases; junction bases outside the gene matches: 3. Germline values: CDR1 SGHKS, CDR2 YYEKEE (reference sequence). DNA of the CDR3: TGTGCCAGCAGCTTGAGGGGGACAGGCTACGAGCAGTACTTC. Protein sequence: CASSLRGTGYEQYF.

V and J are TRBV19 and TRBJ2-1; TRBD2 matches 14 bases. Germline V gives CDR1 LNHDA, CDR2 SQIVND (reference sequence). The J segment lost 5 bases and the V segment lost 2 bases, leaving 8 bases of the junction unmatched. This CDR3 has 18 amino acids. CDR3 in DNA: TGTGCCAGTAGTATAAGGTTAGGACTAGCGGGAGGCAACAATGAGCAGTTCTTC. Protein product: CASSIRLGLAGGNNEQFF.

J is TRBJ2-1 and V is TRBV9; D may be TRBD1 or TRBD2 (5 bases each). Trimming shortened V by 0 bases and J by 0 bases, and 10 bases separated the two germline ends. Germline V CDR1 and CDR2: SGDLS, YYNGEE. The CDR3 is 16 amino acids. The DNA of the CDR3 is TGTGCCAGCAGCGTAGAAGGGACCACCTCCTACAATGAGCAGTTCTTC. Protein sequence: CASSVEGTTSYNEQFF.

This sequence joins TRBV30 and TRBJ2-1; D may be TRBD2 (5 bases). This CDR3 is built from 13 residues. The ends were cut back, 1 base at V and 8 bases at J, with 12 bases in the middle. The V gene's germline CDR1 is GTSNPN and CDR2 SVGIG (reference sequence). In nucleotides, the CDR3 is TGTGCCTGGAGTGGGACTTATTTTGATGAGCAGTTCTTC. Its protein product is CAWSGTYFDEQFF. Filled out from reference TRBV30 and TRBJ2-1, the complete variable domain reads SQTIHQWPATLVQPVGSPLSLECTVEGTSNPNLYWYRQAAGRGLQLLFYSVGIGQISSEVPQNLSASRPQDRQFILSSKKLLLSDSGFYLCAWSGTYFDEQFFGPGTRLTVL.

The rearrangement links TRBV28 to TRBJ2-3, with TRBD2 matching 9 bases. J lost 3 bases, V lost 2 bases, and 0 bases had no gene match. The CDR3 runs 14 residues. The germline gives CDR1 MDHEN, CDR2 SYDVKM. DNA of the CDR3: TGTGCCAGCAGTTTAAGCGGGAGGACAGATACGCAGTATTTT. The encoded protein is CASSLSGRTDTQYF.

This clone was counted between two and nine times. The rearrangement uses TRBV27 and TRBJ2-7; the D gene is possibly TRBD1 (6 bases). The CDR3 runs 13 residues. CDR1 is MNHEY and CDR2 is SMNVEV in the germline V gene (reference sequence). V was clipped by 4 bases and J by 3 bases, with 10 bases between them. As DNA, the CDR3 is TGTGCCAGCAGTTGGGGGCGGTTCTACGAGCAGTACTTC. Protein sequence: CASSWGRFYEQYF.

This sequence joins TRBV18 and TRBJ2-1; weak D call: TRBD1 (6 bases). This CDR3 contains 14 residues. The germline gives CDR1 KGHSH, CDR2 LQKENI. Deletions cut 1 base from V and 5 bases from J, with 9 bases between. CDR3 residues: CASSPRQGHNEQFF. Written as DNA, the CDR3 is TGTGCCAGCTCACCACGTCAGGGGCACAATGAGCAGTTCTTC. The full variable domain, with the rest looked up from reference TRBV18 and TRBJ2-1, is NAGVMQNPRHLVRRRGQEARLRCSPMKGHSHVYWYRQLPEEGLKFMVYLQKENIIDESGMPKERFSAEFPKEGPSILRIQQVVRGDSAAYFCASSPRQGHNEQFFGPGTRLTVL.

CDR3 region: CASSAGQGPNEQFF. The CDR3, as DNA: TGTGCCAGCAGCGCGGGACAGGGCCCCAATGAGCAGTTCTTC. V and J are TRBV7-9 and TRBJ2-1, with TRBD1 matching 9 bases. This CDR3 spans 14 amino acids. Germline assignment: CDR1 SEHNR and CDR2 FQNEAQ (reference sequence). V gave up 5 bases and J gave up 6 bases; unmatched junction bases: 5.

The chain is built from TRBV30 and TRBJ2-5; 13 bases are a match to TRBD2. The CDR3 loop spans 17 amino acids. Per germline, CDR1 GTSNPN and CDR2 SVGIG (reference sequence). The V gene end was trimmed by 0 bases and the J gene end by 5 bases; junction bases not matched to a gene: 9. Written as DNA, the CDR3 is TGTGCCTGGAGTGTACGTGGACTAGCGGGAGTGTCGGAGACCCAGTACTTC. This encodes CAWSVRGLAGVSETQYF.

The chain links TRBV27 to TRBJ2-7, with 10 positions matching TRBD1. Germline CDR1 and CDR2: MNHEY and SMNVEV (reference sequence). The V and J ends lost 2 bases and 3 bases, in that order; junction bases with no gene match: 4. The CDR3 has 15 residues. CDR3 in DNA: TGTGCCAGCAGTTTAGGGACAGGGGCCCTCTACGAGCAGTACTTC. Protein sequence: CASSLGTGALYEQYF.

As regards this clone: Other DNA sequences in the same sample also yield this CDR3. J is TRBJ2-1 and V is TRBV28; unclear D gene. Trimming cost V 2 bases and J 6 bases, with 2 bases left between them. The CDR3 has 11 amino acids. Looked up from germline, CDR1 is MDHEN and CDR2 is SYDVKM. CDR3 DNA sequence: TGTGCCAGCAGTTTAAGCAATGAGCAGTTCTTC. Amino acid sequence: CASSLSNEQFF.

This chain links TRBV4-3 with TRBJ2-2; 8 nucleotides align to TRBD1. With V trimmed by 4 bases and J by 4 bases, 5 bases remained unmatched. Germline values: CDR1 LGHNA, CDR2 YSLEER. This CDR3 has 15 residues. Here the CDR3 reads CASSPGTGFTGELFF. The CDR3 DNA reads TGCGCCAGCAGCCCCGGGACAGGCTTCACCGGGGAGCTGTTTTTT.

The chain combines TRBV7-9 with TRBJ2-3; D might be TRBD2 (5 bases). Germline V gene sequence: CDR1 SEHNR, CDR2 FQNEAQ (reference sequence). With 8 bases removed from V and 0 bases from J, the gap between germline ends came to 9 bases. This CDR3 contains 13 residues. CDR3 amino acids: CASGRSSTDTQYF. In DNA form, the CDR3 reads TGTGCCAGCGGGAGATCCAGCACAGATACGCAGTATTTT. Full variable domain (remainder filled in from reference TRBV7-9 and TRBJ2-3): DTGVSQNPRHKITKRGQNVTFRCDPISEHNRLYWYRQTLGQGPEFLTYFQNEAQLEKSRLLSDRFSAERPKGSFSTLEIQRTEQGDSAMYLCASGRSSTDTQYFGPGTRLTVL.

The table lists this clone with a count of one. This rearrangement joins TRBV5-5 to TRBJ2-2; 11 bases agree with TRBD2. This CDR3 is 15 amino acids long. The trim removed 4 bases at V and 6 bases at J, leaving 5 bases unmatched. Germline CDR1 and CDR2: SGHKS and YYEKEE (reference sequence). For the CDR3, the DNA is TGTGCCAGCAGCACCCTAGCGGGGGGTGCCGGGGAGCTGTTTTTT. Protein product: CASSTLAGGAGELFF.

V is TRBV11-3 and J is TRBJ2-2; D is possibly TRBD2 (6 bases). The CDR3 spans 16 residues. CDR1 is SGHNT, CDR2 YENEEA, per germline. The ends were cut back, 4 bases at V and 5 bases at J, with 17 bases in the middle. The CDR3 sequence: CASSSRDSGTTGELFF. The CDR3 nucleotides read TGTGCCAGCAGCTCCCGGGATAGCGGAACGACCGGGGAGCTGTTTTTT.

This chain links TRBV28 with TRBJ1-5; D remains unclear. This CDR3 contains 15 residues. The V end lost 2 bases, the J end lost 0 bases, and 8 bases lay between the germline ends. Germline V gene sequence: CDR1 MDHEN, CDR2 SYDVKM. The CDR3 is CASSLILNSNQPQHF. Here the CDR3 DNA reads TGTGCCAGCAGTTTAATCCTCAATAGCAATCAGCCCCAGCATTTT.

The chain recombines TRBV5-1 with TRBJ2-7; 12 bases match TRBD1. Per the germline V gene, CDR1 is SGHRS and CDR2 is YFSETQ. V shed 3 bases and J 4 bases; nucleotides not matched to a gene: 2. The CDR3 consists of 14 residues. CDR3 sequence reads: CASSWGQGAYEQYF. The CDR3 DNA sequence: TGCGCCAGCAGCTGGGGACAGGGGGCTTACGAGCAGTACTTC. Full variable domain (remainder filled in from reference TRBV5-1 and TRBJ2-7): KAGVTQTPRYLIKTRGQQVTLSCSPISGHRSVSWYQQTPGQGLQFLFEYFSETQRNKGNFPGRFSGRQFSNSRSEMNVSTLELGDSALYLCASSWGQGAYEQYFGPGTRLTVT.

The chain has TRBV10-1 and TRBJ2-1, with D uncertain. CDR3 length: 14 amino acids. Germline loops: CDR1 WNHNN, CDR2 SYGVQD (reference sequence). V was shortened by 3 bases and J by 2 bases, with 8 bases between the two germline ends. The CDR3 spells CASSDGGTYNEQFF. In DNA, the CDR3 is TGCGCCAGCAGTGATGGCGGAACCTACAATGAGCAGTTCTTC.

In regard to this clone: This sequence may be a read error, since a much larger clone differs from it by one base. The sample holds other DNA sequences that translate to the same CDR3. As DNA, the CDR3 is TGTGCCAGCAGTTTAAGAGGCTACGAGCAGTACTTC. Translating it yields CASSLRGYEQYF. The chain is built from TRBV27 and TRBJ2-7; no firm D call. Germline values: CDR1 MNHEY, CDR2 SMNVEV (reference sequence). The V gene lost 2 bases and the J gene lost 3 bases, with 5 bases spanning the gap. CDR3 length equals 12 residues.

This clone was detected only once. CDR3 sequence reads: CASTKDSEETQYF. The CDR3 DNA reads as TGTGCCAGCACCAAAGACTCGGAAGAGACCCAGTACTTC. The chain couples TRBV7-6 to TRBJ2-5; D is ambiguous. The CDR3 is 13 residues long. Germline lookup yields CDR1 SGHVS and CDR2 FNYEAQ. The ends were cut back, 7 bases at V and 3 bases at J, with 12 bases in the middle.

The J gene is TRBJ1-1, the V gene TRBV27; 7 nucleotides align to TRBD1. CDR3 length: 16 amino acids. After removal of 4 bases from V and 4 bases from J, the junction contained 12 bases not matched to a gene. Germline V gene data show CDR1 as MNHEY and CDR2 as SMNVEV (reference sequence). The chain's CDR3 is CASSSWTGSTGTEAFF. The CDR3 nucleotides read TGTGCCAGCAGTTCCTGGACAGGTAGCACTGGCACTGAAGCTTTCTTT.

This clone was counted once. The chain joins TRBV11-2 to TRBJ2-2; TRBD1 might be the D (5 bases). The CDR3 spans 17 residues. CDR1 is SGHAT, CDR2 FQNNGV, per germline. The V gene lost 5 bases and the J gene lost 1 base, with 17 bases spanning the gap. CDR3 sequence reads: CASSARDRPENTGELFF. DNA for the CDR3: TGTGCCAGCAGCGCACGTGACAGACCAGAGAACACCGGGGAGCTGTTTTTT.

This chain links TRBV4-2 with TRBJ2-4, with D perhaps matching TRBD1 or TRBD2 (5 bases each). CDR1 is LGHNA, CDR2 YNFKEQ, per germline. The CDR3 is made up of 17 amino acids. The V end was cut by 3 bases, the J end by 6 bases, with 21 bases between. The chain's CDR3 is CASSQDLGVSSGNIQYF. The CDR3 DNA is TGTGCCAGCAGCCAGGACTTGGGGGTGTCTTCGGGAAACATTCAGTACTTC.